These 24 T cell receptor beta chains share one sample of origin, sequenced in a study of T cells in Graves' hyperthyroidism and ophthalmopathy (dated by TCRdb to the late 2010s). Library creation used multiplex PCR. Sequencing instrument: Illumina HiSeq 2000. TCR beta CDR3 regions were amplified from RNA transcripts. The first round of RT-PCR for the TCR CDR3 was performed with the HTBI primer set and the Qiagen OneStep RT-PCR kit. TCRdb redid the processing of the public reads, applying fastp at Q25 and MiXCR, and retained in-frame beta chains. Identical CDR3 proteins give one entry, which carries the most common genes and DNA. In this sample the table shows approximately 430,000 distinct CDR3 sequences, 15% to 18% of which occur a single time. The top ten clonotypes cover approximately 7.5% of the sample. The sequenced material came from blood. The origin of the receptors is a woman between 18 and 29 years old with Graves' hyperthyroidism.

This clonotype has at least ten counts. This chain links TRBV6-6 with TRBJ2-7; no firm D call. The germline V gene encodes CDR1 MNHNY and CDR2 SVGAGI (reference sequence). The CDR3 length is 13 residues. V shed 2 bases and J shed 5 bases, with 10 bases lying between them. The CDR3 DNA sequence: TGTGCCAGCAGTTACGGGCCCGGAGACGAGCAGTACTTC. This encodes CASSYGPGDEQYF.

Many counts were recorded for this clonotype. CDR3 DNA: TGTGCCAGCAGCTTCCGGATGGGGGACACTGAAGCTTTCTTT. Protein sequence: CASSFRMGDTEAFF. The chain carries TRBV7-9 and TRBJ1-1; possibly TRBD1 for D (5 bases). Trimming pared 3 bases from V and 3 bases from J, leaving 11 bases between. Germline assignment: CDR1 SEHNR and CDR2 FQNEAQ (reference sequence). The CDR3 is 14 residues long.

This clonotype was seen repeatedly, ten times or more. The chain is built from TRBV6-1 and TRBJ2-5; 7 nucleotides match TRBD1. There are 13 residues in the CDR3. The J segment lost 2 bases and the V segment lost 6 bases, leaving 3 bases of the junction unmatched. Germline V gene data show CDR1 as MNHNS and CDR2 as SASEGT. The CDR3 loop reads CASSMDRQETQYF. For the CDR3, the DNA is TGTGCCAGCAGCATGGACAGGCAAGAGACCCAGTACTTC.

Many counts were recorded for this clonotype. CDR3 DNA sequence: TGCAGCGCCGGGACCGACACCTACGAGCAGTACTTC. It yields the protein CSAGTDTYEQYF. The chain links TRBV29-1 to TRBJ2-7, with D tentatively TRBD1 or TRBD2 (5 bases each). Germline lookup yields CDR1 SQVTM and CDR2 ANQGSEA. The CDR3 is 12 residues long. The germline V and J ends were trimmed by 7 bases and 2 bases, with 12 bases remaining between them.

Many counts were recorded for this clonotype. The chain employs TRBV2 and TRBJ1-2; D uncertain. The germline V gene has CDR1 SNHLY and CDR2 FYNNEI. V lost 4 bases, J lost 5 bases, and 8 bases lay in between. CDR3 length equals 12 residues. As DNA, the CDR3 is TGTGCCAGCAGTGTACGGTTGTATGGCTACACCTTC. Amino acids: CASSVRLYGYTF.

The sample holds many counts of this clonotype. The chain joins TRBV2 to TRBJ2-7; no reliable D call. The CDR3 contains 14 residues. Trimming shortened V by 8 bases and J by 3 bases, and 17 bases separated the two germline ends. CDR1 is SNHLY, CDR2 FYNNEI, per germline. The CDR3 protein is CASLFSSSLYEQYF. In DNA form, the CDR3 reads TGTGCCAGCCTTTTCTCTTCTAGTCTCTACGAGCAGTACTTC.

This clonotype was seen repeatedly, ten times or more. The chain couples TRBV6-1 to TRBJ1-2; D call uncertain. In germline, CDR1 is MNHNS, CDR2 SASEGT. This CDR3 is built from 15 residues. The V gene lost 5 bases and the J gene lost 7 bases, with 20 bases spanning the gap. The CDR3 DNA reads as TGTGCCAGCAGTTCCTTTAACAGAGACTGGGGTGGCTACACCTTC. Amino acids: CASSSFNRDWGGYTF.

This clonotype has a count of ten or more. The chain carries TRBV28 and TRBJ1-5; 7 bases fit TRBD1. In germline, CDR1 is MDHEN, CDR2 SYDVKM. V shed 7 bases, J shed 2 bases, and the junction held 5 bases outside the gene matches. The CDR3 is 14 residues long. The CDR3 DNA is TGTGCCAGCACGACAGGGTGGGGCAATCAGCCCCAGCATTTT. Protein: CASTTGWGNQPQHF. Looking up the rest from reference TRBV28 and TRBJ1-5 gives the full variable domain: DVKVTQSSRYLVKRTGEKVFLECVQDMDHENMFWYRQDPGLGLRLIYFSYDVKMKEKGDIPEGYSVSREKKERFSLILESASTNQTSMYLCASTTGWGNQPQHFGDGTRLSIL.

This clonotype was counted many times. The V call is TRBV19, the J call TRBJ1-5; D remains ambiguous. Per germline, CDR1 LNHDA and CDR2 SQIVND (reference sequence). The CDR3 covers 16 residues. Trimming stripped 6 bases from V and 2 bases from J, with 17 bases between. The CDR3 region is CASSPHGEGGNQPQHF. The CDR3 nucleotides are TGTGCCAGTAGCCCTCATGGGGAGGGCGGCAATCAGCCCCAGCATTTT.

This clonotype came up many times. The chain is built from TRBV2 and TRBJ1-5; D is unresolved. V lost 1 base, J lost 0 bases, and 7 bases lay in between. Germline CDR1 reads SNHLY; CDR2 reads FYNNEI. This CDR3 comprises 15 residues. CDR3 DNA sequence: TGTGCCAGCAGTGAAGTGGGGAATAGCAATCAGCCCCAGCATTTT. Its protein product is CASSEVGNSNQPQHF.

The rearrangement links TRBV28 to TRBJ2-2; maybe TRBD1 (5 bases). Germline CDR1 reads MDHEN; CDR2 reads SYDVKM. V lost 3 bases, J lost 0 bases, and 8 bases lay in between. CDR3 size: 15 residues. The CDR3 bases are TGTGCCAGCAGTTTTCGCAGGGCGAACACCGGGGAGCTGTTTTTT. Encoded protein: CASSFRRANTGELFF.

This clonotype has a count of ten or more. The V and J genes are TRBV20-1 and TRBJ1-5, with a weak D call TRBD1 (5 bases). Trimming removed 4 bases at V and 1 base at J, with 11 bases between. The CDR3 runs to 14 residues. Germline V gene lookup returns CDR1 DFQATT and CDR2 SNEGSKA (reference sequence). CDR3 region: CSATKQASNQPQHF. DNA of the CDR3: TGCAGTGCTACAAAACAGGCCAGCAATCAGCCCCAGCATTTT.

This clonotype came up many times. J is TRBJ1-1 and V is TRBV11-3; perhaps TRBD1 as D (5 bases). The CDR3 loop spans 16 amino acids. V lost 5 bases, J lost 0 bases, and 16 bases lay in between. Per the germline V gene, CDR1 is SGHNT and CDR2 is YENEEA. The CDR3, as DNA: TGTGCCAGCAGCCAGGGACGTCGAAACATGAACACTGAAGCTTTCTTT. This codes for CASSQGRRNMNTEAFF.

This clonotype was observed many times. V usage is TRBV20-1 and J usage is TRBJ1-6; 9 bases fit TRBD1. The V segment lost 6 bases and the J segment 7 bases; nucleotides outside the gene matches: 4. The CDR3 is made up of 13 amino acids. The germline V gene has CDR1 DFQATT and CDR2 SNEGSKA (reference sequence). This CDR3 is CSAPGQGNSPLHF. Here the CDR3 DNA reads TGCAGTGCGCCGGGACAGGGCAATTCACCCCTCCACTTT.

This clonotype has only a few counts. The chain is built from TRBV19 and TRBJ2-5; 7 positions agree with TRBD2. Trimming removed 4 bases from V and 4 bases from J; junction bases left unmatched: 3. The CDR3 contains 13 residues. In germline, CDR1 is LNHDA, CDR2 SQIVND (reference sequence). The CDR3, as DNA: TGTGCCAGTAGTAGGGCTAGCGGAGAGACCCAGTACTTC. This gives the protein CASSRASGETQYF.

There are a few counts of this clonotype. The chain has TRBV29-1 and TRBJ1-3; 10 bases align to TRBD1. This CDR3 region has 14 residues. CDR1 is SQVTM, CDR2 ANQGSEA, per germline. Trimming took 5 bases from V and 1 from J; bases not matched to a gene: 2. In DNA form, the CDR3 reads TGCAGCGTTCGGGGACAGGGGTCTGGAAACACCATATATTTT. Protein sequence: CSVRGQGSGNTIYF.

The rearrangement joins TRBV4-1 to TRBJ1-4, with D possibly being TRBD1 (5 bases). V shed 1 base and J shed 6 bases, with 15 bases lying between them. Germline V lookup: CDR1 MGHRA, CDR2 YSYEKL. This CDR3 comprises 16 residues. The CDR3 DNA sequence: TGCGCCAGCAGCCAAGTCCCGGCAGGGACGGATGAAAAACTGTTTTTT. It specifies CASSQVPAGTDEKLFF.

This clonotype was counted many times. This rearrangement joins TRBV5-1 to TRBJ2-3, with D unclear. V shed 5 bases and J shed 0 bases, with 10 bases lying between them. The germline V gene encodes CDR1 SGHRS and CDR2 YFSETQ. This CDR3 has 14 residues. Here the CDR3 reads CASSFGSSTDTQYF. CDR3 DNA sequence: TGCGCCAGCAGTTTTGGGTCTAGCACAGATACGCAGTATTTT.

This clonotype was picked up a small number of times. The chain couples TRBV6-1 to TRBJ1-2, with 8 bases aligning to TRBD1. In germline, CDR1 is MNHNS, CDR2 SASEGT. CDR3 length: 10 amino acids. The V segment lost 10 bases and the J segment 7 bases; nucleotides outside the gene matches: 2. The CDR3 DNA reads TGTGCCACCAGGGGGCTTGGCTACACCTTC. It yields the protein CATRGLGYTF.

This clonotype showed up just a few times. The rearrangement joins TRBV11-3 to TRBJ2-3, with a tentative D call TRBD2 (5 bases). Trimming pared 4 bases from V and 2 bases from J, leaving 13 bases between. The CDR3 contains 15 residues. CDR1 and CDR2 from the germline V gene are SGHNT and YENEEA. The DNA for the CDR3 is TGTGCCAGCAGCTCTCGAGCGGAACCCACAGATACGCAGTATTTT. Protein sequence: CASSSRAEPTDTQYF.

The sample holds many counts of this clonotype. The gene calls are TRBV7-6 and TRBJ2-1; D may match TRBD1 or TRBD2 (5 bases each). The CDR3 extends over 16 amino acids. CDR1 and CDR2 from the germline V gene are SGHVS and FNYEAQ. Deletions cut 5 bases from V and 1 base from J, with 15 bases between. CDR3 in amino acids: CASSPFPRGSYNEQFF. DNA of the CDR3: TGTGCCAGCAGCCCCTTCCCGAGGGGATCCTACAATGAGCAGTTCTTC.

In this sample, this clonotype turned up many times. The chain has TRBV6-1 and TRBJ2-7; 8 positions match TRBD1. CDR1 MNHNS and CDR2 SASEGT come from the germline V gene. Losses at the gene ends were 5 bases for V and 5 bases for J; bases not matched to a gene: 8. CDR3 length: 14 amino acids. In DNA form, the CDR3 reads TGTGCCAGCAGTTCCCGGACAGGGAGTGACGAGCAGTACTTC. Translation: CASSSRTGSDEQYF.

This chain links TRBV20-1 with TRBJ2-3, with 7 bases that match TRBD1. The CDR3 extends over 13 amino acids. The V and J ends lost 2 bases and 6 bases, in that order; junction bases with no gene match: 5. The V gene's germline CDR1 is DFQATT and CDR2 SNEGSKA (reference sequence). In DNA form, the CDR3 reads TGCAGTGCTAGACGCGAGGGGGCTGATACGCAGTATTTT. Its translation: CSARREGADTQYF.

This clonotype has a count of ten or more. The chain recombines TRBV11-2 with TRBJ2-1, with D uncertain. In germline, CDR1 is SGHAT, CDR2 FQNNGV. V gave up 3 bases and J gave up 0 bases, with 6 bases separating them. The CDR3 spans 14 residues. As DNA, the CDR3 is TGTGCCAGCAGCTTCTTTGGCTCCTACAATGAGCAGTTCTTC. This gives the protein CASSFFGSYNEQFF.